Included here is one TCR beta chain sequence, with context. This sample is drawn from a study of blood T cell repertoires in COVID-19. Study background: Specimens from acute and convalescent COVID-19 originated in the United States, Italy and Spain.

It was during active infection that Seattle patients were enrolled and then longitudinally followed. Original processing methods: Amplifying reference gene primers gave estimates of nucleated cell counts. The assay was immunoSEQ multiplex PCR, and TCRdb's table has in-frame clones only and misses some. The V and J calls and the clone size are those of that table, but D and trimming were determined from the DNA. The sample lists roughly 290,000 clones, about four fifths occurring once. Looked up from germline, CDR1 is MDHEN and CDR2 is SYDVKM. The CDR3 has 12 residues. The V end lost 6 bases, the J end lost 2 bases, and 8 bases lay between the germline ends.

V is TRBV28 and J is TRBJ2-7; D remains unclear. The source is a person aged 70 to 85 with COVID-19, enrolled during active disease. Material for sequencing was peripheral blood. The CDR3 DNA is TGTGCCAGCAGCCTCCCCCCCTACGAGCAGTACTTC. Protein product: CASSLPPYEQYF.